A single sample is the source of the 15 T cell receptor beta chains below, sequenced in a study of blood T cell repertoires in COVID-19. The table came from immunoSEQ multiplex PCR; TCRdb's copy has only in-frame clones and leaves some out. In the table there are more than 300,000 clones, roughly 91% of which are singletons. The sequenced sample consisted of PBMCs or T cells enriched from blood (not recorded which). These receptor sequences come from a woman under 30 who had recovered from COVID-19.

The sample holds one count of this clone. The chain combines TRBV7-2 with TRBJ2-7, with TRBD1 matching over 8 bases. The V gene's germline CDR1 is SGHTA and CDR2 FQGNSA. V trimming: 1 base; J trimming: 5 bases; junction bases outside the gene matches: 7. The CDR3 has 15 amino acids. The CDR3, as DNA: TGTGCCAGCAGCTTAGGACCCCAGGGGGCCCACGAGCAGTACTTC. Translation gives CASSLGPQGAHEQYF.

The rearrangement joins TRBV7-9 to TRBJ1-5, with 11 bases matching TRBD1. The CDR3 spans 14 residues. After removal of 5 bases from V and 7 bases from J, the junction contained 4 bases not matched to a gene. Germline assignment: CDR1 SEHNR and CDR2 FQNEAQ (reference sequence). CDR3 protein: CASSEGQGVQPQHF. CDR3 nucleotides: TGTGCCAGCAGCGAGGGACAGGGGGTACAGCCCCAGCATTTT.

The chain has TRBV6-5 and TRBJ1-1; D not certain. In germline, CDR1 is MNHEY, CDR2 SVGAGI. The CDR3 sequence is 16 residues long. V lost 0 bases, J lost 1 base, and 12 bases lay in between. The CDR3 protein is CASSYSSGRPNTEAFF. For the CDR3, the DNA is TGTGCCAGCAGTTACTCAAGCGGCAGGCCGAACACTGAAGCTTTCTTT.

Comments on this clone: Other DNA sequences within the sample encode an identical CDR3. The V gene is TRBV20-1, the J gene TRBJ1-1, with D unclear. The germline CDR1 and CDR2 sequences are DFQATT and SNEGSKA (reference sequence). There are 11 residues in the CDR3. Trimming pared 3 bases from V and 1 base from J, leaving 3 bases between. CDR3 sequence reads: CSARRNTEAFF. The CDR3 coding sequence is TGCAGTGCTAGGAGGAACACTGAAGCTTTCTTT.

The chain has TRBV10-3 and TRBJ1-2; 7 bases agree with TRBD1. With V trimmed by 7 bases and J by 0 bases, 2 bases remained unmatched. The CDR3 runs 13 residues. Germline V gene lookup returns CDR1 ENHRY and CDR2 SYGVKD. CDR3 DNA sequence: TGTGCCATCAAGGGGACAGCTAACTATGGCTACACCTTC. This translates into CAIKGTANYGYTF.

The V gene is TRBV7-2, the J gene TRBJ2-3, with 7 bases that match TRBD1. The germline V gene encodes CDR1 SGHTA and CDR2 FQGNSA. The CDR3 has 13 residues. The J segment lost 3 bases and the V segment lost 5 bases, leaving 2 bases of the junction unmatched. The CDR3 sequence: CASSPRGTDTQYF. CDR3 nucleotides: TGTGCCAGCAGCCCCAGGGGGACAGATACGCAGTATTTT. The complete variable domain, with remaining parts taken from reference TRBV7-2 and TRBJ2-3, reads GAGVSQSPSNKVTEKGKDVELRCDPISGHTALYWYRQSLGQGLEFLIYFQGNSAPDKSGLPSDRFSAERTGGSVSTLTIQRTQQEDSAVYLCASSPRGTDTQYFGPGTRLTVL.

V gene TRBV3-1 (or the pseudogene TRBV3-2) combines with J gene TRBJ1-2; 10 bases line up with TRBD1. This CDR3 comprises 15 residues. Germline V CDR1 and CDR2: LGHDT, YNNKEL (reference sequence). The J segment lost 7 bases and the V segment lost 3 bases, leaving 8 bases of the junction unmatched. The DNA for the CDR3 is TGTGCCAGCAGCCAGGGGGACAGGGGCCCCCTTGGCTACACCTTC. Translated, it gives CASSQGDRGPLGYTF.

The chain has TRBV27 and TRBJ2-7, with unresolved D. The CDR3 is made up of 13 amino acids. The ends were cut back, 6 bases at V and 5 bases at J, with 14 bases in the middle. Germline CDR1 and CDR2: MNHEY and SMNVEV (reference sequence). The CDR3 DNA reads TGTGCCAGCAGATCACCCAAACTGAACGAGCAGTACTTC. Its protein is CASRSPKLNEQYF.

V and J are TRBV29-1 and TRBJ1-2; D ambiguous. Trimming took 1 base from V and 8 from J, leaving 8 bases between them. Germline V gene lookup returns CDR1 SQVTM and CDR2 ANQGSEA. The CDR3 consists of 11 residues. CDR3: CSVEAYEGYTF. CDR3 DNA: TGCAGCGTTGAAGCCTACGAGGGCTACACCTTC.

This clone was detected only once. The chain has TRBV5-5 and TRBJ1-3, with D uncertain. There are 15 residues in the CDR3. V gave up 4 bases and J gave up 0 bases, with 11 bases separating them. Germline V CDR1 and CDR2: SGHKS, YYEKEE (reference sequence). CDR3 coding DNA: TGTGCCAGCAGCCGGGAAATGAGCTCTGGAAACACCATATATTTT. Translating it yields CASSREMSSGNTIYF.

In its sample, this clone was seen once. The chain links TRBV30 to TRBJ2-1; possibly TRBD1 for D (5 bases). The CDR3 consists of 13 residues. Trimming removed 1 base from V and 5 bases from J, with 9 bases in between. CDR1 is GTSNPN, CDR2 SVGIG, per germline (reference sequence). In nucleotides, the CDR3 is TGTGCCTGGAGTGCGGACATCGACAATGAGCAGTTCTTC. As protein: CAWSADIDNEQFF.

CDR3 amino acids: CASSFGAGGHEQYF. CDR3 DNA: TGTGCCAGCAGCTTTGGGGCGGGGGGCCACGAGCAGTACTTC. J is TRBJ2-7 and V is TRBV7-2; 8 bases match TRBD2. Germline V CDR1 and CDR2: SGHTA, FQGNSA. Losses at the gene ends were 3 bases for V and 5 bases for J; bases not matched to a gene: 6. The CDR3 totals 14 residues.

The rearrangement uses TRBV14 and TRBJ2-3; a possible D gene is TRBD2 (6 bases). Looked up from germline, CDR1 is SGHDN and CDR2 is FVKESK. The CDR3 runs to 16 residues. V was pared by 3 bases and J by 2 bases, with 15 bases between. The CDR3 DNA reads TGTGCCAGCAGCCAGCTACTAGCTTCTTACACAGATACGCAGTATTTT. It encodes CASSQLLASYTDTQYF.

With regard to this clone: The sample contains more than one DNA sequence encoding this CDR3. The chain recombines TRBV6-5 with TRBJ1-1, with D unresolved. This CDR3 comprises 14 residues. CDR1 and CDR2 (germline): MNHEY, SVGAGI. V lost 0 bases, J lost 1 base, and 6 bases lay in between. The CDR3 here is CASSYSAENTEAFF. In nucleotides, the CDR3 is TGTGCCAGCAGTTACTCGGCGGAGAACACTGAAGCTTTCTTT.

The chain joins TRBV6-5 to TRBJ2-1, with D unclear. CDR1 is MNHEY and CDR2 is SVGAGI in the germline V gene. Trimming removed 6 bases at V and 10 bases at J, with 13 bases between. There are 12 residues in the CDR3. CDR3 in DNA: TGTGCCAGCAGCACCCCCGCGGCGGAGCAGTTCTTC. Protein: CASSTPAAEQFF.